A selection of T cell receptor beta chains follows, all from one sample in a study of early T cells in non-severe SARS-CoV-2 infection. TCRdb processed the 5' RACE reads anew with MiXCR; each CDR3 protein has one entry. The sample has 25,000 to 30,000 distinct CDR3 sequences, 9.5% to 10% seen once. The sequenced material came from whole blood. These receptors all stem from an adult who was a healthcare worker with PCR-confirmed SARS-CoV-2 infection or an uninfected control (not recorded which). Each CDR3 is given with its conserved first and last residue. The order of the fields is J gene, V gene, D gene, clone size, CDR3 protein, CDR3 DNA. D genes are given only for firm matches. Clone sizes are given selectively: once, few, many, or a class where the clone is expanded.

J: TRBJ1-1
V: TRBV10-3
D: -
size: -
CDR3: CVISDGWEETTEAFF
DNA: TGTGTCATCAGTGATGGTTGGGAGGAAACCACTGAAGCTTTCTTT

J: TRBJ1-6
V: TRBV4-3
D: -
size: many
CDR3: CASSQETGIGSPLHF
DNA: TGCGCCAGCAGCCAAGAAACAGGCATAGGATCACCCCTCCACTTT

J: TRBJ2-3
V: TRBV18
D: -
size: medium-sized
CDR3: CASSTGATDTQYF
DNA: TGTGCCAGCTCCACCGGGGCCACAGATACGCAGTATTTT

J: TRBJ2-2
V: TRBV7-9
D: -
size: -
CDR3: CASERGAMTNTGELFF
DNA: TGTGCCAGCGAACGGGGGGCGATGACGAACACCGGGGAGCTGTTTTTT

J: TRBJ2-1
V: TRBV5-1
D: -
size: many
CDR3: CASRVDGYNEQFF
DNA: TGCGCCAGCAGAGTGGACGGGTACAATGAGCAGTTCTTC

J: TRBJ2-3
V: TRBV5-5
D: TRBD1
size: few
CDR3: CASSRQGVTDTQYF
DNA: TGTGCCAGCTCCCGCCAGGGGGTGACAGATACGCAGTATTTT

J: TRBJ1-1
V: TRBV5-6
D: -
size: many
CDR3: CASSSPQGTEAFF
DNA: TGTGCCAGCAGCTCCCCGCAGGGCACTGAAGCTTTCTTT

J: TRBJ2-2
V: TRBV5-1
D: -
size: -
CDR3: CASRVGPDTGELFF
DNA: TGCGCCAGCAGAGTGGGCCCAGACACCGGGGAGCTGTTTTTT

J: TRBJ1-1
V: TRBV7-2
D: -
size: many
CDR3: CASSPRAAGPENTEAFF
DNA: TGTGCCAGCAGCCCCCGGGCGGCAGGACCCGAGAACACTGAAGCTTTCTTT

J: TRBJ2-7
V: TRBV29-1
D: -
size: many
CDR3: CSARTPGVYEQYF
DNA: TGCAGCGCACGGACGCCGGGCGTATACGAGCAGTACTTC

J: TRBJ2-7
V: TRBV20-1
D: TRBD2
size: -
CDR3: CSARDLAGGPYEQYF
DNA: TGCAGTGCTAGAGACTTAGCGGGGGGGCCCTACGAGCAGTACTTC

J: TRBJ2-7
V: TRBV20-1
D: -
size: -
CDR3: CSARDPGPMRYEQYF
DNA: TGCAGTGCTAGAGATCCGGGCCCCATGAGGTACGAGCAGTACTTC

J: TRBJ2-6
V: TRBV6-5
D: -
size: -
CDR3: CASTNGGSGANVLTF
DNA: TGTGCCAGCACCAACGGGGGCTCTGGGGCCAACGTCCTGACTTTC

J: TRBJ1-2
V: TRBV29-1
D: -
size: many
CDR3: CSVFQGTYYGYTF
DNA: TGCAGCGTTTTTCAGGGGACCTACTATGGCTACACCTTC

J: TRBJ2-3
V: TRBV18
D: -
size: -
CDR3: CASSMTGASTDTQYF
DNA: TGTGCCAGCTCAATGACAGGAGCTAGCACAGATACGCAGTATTTT

J: TRBJ1-1
V: TRBV7-2
D: TRBD1
size: many
CDR3: CASSTPRQGRTEAFF
DNA: TGTGCCAGCAGCACTCCCCGACAGGGGAGGACTGAAGCTTTCTTT

J: TRBJ2-7
V: TRBV7-6
D: -
size: many
CDR3: CASSSTGTYEQYF
DNA: TGTGCCAGCAGCTCCACAGGGACCTACGAGCAGTACTTC

J: TRBJ2-7
V: TRBV6-6
D: -
size: few
CDR3: CASSYESWGEQYF
DNA: TGTGCCAGCAGTTACGAGAGTTGGGGGGAGCAGTACTTC

J: TRBJ2-2
V: TRBV29-1
D: -
size: few
CDR3: CSARVSGELFF
DNA: TGCAGCGCCCGCGTGTCCGGGGAGCTGTTTTTT

J: TRBJ2-3
V: TRBV29-1
D: TRBD2
size: few
CDR3: CSTGGSSTDTQYF
DNA: TGCAGCACGGGGGGGTCTAGCACAGATACGCAGTATTTT

J: TRBJ1-2
V: TRBV7-6
D: -
size: -
CDR3: CASSPSGGRGYTF
DNA: TGTGCCAGCAGCCCGAGCGGGGGGCGAGGCTACACCTTC

J: TRBJ2-3
V: TRBV6-2/TRBV6-3
D: -
size: many
CDR3: CASGSGGVTRDTQYF
DNA: TGTGCCAGCGGATCCGGAGGGGTTACCAGGGATACGCAGTATTTT

J: TRBJ1-6
V: TRBV11-2
D: -
size: many
CDR3: CASSLVSSYNSPLHF
DNA: TGTGCCAGCAGCTTAGTTAGCTCCTATAATTCACCCCTCCACTTT

J: TRBJ1-6
V: TRBV7-2
D: -
size: -
CDR3: CASSPGNYSPLHF
DNA: TGTGCCAGCAGCCCCGGGAACTATTCACCCCTCCACTTT

J: TRBJ2-7
V: TRBV5-1
D: -
size: many
CDR3: CASSRDNSYEQYF
DNA: TGCGCCAGCAGCCGGGACAACTCCTACGAGCAGTACTTC

J: TRBJ2-1
V: TRBV9
D: -
size: medium-sized
CDR3: CASSVAYRNDEQFF
DNA: TGTGCCAGCAGCGTGGCCTACCGGAATGATGAGCAGTTCTTC

J: TRBJ2-2
V: TRBV12-3/TRBV12-4
D: -
size: many
CDR3: CASSFNRPNTGELFF
DNA: TGTGCCAGCAGTTTTAACAGGCCGAACACCGGGGAGCTGTTTTTT

J: TRBJ2-7
V: TRBV20-1
D: TRBD1
size: -
CDR3: CSATPGGPYEQYF
DNA: TGCAGTGCCACACCAGGGGGCCCCTACGAGCAGTACTTC

J: TRBJ2-2
V: TRBV7-6
D: TRBD2
size: many
CDR3: CASSPGTSPRTGELFF
DNA: TGTGCCAGCAGCCCAGGGACTAGCCCTAGGACCGGGGAGCTGTTTTTT

J: TRBJ2-3
V: TRBV6-6
D: TRBD2
size: many
CDR3: CATSTSGGARDTQYF
DNA: TGTGCCACCTCGACTAGCGGGGGGGCTAGAGATACGCAGTATTTT

J: TRBJ2-5
V: TRBV4-3
D: -
size: -
CDR3: CASSQDLGTETQYF
DNA: TGCGCCAGCAGCCAAGATTTGGGGACTGAGACCCAGTACTTC

J: TRBJ1-2
V: TRBV14
D: -
size: many
CDR3: CASSPDTYYGYTF
DNA: TGTGCCAGCAGCCCCGACACCTACTATGGCTACACCTTC

J: TRBJ2-7
V: TRBV11-3
D: TRBD2
size: -
CDR3: CASSLTSGGVHEQYF
DNA: TGTGCCAGCAGCCTAACTAGCGGGGGGGTCCACGAGCAGTACTTC

J: TRBJ2-6
V: TRBV28
D: TRBD2
size: many
CDR3: CASTPGGSGANVLTF
DNA: TGTGCCAGCACCCCGGGAGGATCTGGGGCCAACGTCCTGACTTTC

J: TRBJ2-2
V: TRBV5-6
D: TRBD2
size: many
CDR3: CASSLARTSGGFGTGELFF
DNA: TGTGCCAGCAGCTTGGCCCGGACTAGCGGGGGGTTCGGCACCGGGGAGCTGTTTTTT

J: TRBJ2-7
V: TRBV29-1
D: TRBD1
size: -
CDR3: CSVGSGTATYEQYF
DNA: TGCAGCGTTGGATCCGGGACAGCGACCTACGAGCAGTACTTC

J: TRBJ1-1
V: TRBV28
D: -
size: -
CDR3: CASSWTNTEAFF
DNA: TGTGCCAGCAGTTGGACGAACACTGAAGCTTTCTTT

J: TRBJ2-1
V: TRBV5-1
D: -
size: many
CDR3: CASSLSLQSYNEQFF
DNA: TGCGCCAGCAGCTTGAGTTTACAGTCTTACAATGAGCAGTTCTTC

J: TRBJ1-1
V: TRBV5-1
D: -
size: many
CDR3: CASSKGSEIEAFF
DNA: TGCGCCAGCAGCAAAGGGAGCGAGATCGAAGCTTTCTTT

J: TRBJ2-2
V: TRBV7-3
D: -
size: many
CDR3: CASSPDGHNTGELFF
DNA: TGTGCCAGCAGCCCAGACGGACATAACACCGGGGAGCTGTTTTTT

J: TRBJ2-1
V: TRBV6-2/TRBV6-3
D: TRBD2
size: many
CDR3: CASGISGGNEQFF
DNA: TGTGCCAGCGGAATTAGCGGGGGCAATGAGCAGTTCTTC

J: TRBJ1-6
V: TRBV30
D: -
size: -
CDR3: CAWSPNGRPYNSPLHF
DNA: TGTGCCTGGAGTCCAAACGGACGGCCCTATAATTCACCCCTCCACTTT

J: TRBJ2-3
V: TRBV7-2
D: -
size: -
CDR3: CASSLMRGIRADTQYF
DNA: TGTGCCAGCAGCTTAATGAGGGGGATTCGCGCGGATACGCAGTATTTT

J: TRBJ1-5
V: TRBV18
D: TRBD1
size: many
CDR3: CASSSDRGRQPQHF
DNA: TGTGCCAGCTCATCCGACAGGGGCAGGCAGCCCCAGCATTTT

J: TRBJ2-3
V: TRBV24-1
D: TRBD1
size: many
CDR3: CATSDPGQGVTDTQYF
DNA: TGTGCCACCAGTGACCCTGGACAGGGGGTTACAGATACGCAGTATTTT

J: TRBJ2-1
V: TRBV2
D: -
size: few
CDR3: CASSEVRGAYNEQFF
DNA: TGTGCCAGCAGTGAAGTCAGGGGGGCATACAATGAGCAGTTCTTC

J: TRBJ2-1
V: TRBV11-2
D: -
size: many
CDR3: CASSRPDTHNEQFF
DNA: TGTGCCAGCAGCCGGCCGGACACACACAATGAGCAGTTCTTC

J: TRBJ2-1
V: TRBV20-1
D: TRBD2
size: many
CDR3: CSARSTSGGFVSYNEQFF
DNA: TGCAGTGCCCGATCGACTAGCGGGGGGTTCGTCTCCTACAATGAGCAGTTCTTC

J: TRBJ2-7
V: TRBV20-1
D: -
size: many
CDR3: CSARTSRTLGYEQYF
DNA: TGCAGTGCCAGGACAAGCAGGACCCTCGGTTACGAGCAGTACTTC

J: TRBJ2-1
V: TRBV30
D: -
size: many
CDR3: CARTGPSSNNEQFF
DNA: TGTGCCAGAACCGGGCCATCCTCTAATAATGAGCAGTTCTTC

J: TRBJ2-1
V: TRBV24-1
D: -
size: many
CDR3: CATTSQYANEQFF
DNA: TGTGCCACGACAAGTCAATATGCAAATGAGCAGTTCTTC

J: TRBJ1-1
V: TRBV7-6
D: TRBD1
size: many
CDR3: CASSLEGTGAEAFF
DNA: TGTGCCAGCAGCTTAGAGGGGACAGGAGCAGAAGCTTTCTTT

J: TRBJ1-3
V: TRBV7-2
D: TRBD1
size: -
CDR3: CASSFGQGVHTIYF
DNA: TGTGCCAGCAGCTTTGGACAGGGGGTACACACCATATATTTT

J: TRBJ2-7
V: TRBV7-2
D: -
size: many
CDR3: CASSLDFRGVFNYEQYF
DNA: TGTGCCAGCAGCTTAGATTTCAGGGGGGTCTTTAACTACGAGCAGTACTTC

J: TRBJ2-2
V: TRBV5-5
D: TRBD1
size: -
CDR3: CASSQTGGDGELFF
DNA: TGTGCCAGCAGCCAAACAGGGGGAGACGGGGAGCTGTTTTTT